This T cell receptor (beta chain) was profiled in a study of T-cell memory formation after mild COVID-19. Study observations and caveats: Contracting clones from day 15 to 85 showed balanced CD4/CD8; later expanders favored CD4+. Pre-infection memory showed some responding clones, and this suggested that cross-reactive memory joined.

A word on this clonotype: Its antigen is unidentified.

After 5'RACE with constant-segment primers, TCR alpha and TCR beta cDNA libraries carrying sample barcodes and UMIs were obtained. MiXCR, run by TCRdb on the 5' RACE reads, gives a single entry per CDR3 protein. The sample has some 40,000 distinct CDR3 sequences, 7.3% seen once; the top ten hold around 1.5%. V dropped 8 bases and J dropped 4; count of bases not matched to a gene: 3. Looked up from germline, CDR1 is MNHEY and CDR2 is SVGEGT. This CDR3 has 13 amino acids. The clonotype originates from a man younger than 30 who had mild COVID-19 (a few samples of this study predate the infection). Cell type and time point are not known. The chain uses TRBV6-2 or TRBV6-3 and TRBJ2-5, with 11 positions matching TRBD2. The sequencing sample was made of PBMCs or a T cell subset sorted from them (not recorded which). The CDR3 nucleotides are TGTGCCAGCGGCCTAGCGGGGGGAGAGACCCAGTACTTC. Its protein is CASGLAGGETQYF.